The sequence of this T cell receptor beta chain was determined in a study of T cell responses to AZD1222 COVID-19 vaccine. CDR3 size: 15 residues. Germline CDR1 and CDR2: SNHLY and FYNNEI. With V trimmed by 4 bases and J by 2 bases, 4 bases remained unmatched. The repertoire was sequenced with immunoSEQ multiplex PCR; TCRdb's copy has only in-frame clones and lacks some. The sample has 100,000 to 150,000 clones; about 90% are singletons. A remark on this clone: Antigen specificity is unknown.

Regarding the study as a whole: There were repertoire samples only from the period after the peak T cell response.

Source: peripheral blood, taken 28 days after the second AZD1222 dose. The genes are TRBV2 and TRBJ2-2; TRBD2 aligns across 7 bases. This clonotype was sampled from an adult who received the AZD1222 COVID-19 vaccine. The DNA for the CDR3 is TGTGCCAGCAGTGGGGGACTATTCAACACCGGGGAGCTGTTTTTT. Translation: CASSGGLFNTGELFF.